The 22 T cell receptor beta chains reported below all come from one sample, sequenced in a study of blood T cells in healthy people across ages (dated by TCRdb to 2015 to 2017). Receptor libraries were prepared by 5' RACE. Sequenced on an Illumina HiSeq 2500. The second PCR ran for roughly 7 to 12 cycles and used a J-beta primer mix along with a sample-barcoded 5' primer. TCRdb itself trimmed the public reads at Q25 with fastp, ran MiXCR and retained productive beta chains. Identical CDR3 protein sequences are pooled into one entry, listed with their most common genes and DNA. The sample records about 780,000 distinct CDR3 sequences, around half of which are singletons. The ten largest clones take up around 18% of the sample. The sequencing sample was made of blood. The source of these receptors is a man at least 80 years old in good health.

The sample holds many counts of this clonotype. A much larger clone sits a single nucleotide away, making a read error possible. The chain joins TRBV5-1 to TRBJ2-5; 8 bases fit TRBD2. The V gene end was trimmed by 3 bases and the J gene end by 2 bases; junction bases not matched to a gene: 0. Per germline, CDR1 SGHRS and CDR2 YFSETQ. This CDR3 has 13 residues. The CDR3 DNA follows: TGCGCCAGCAGCTGCGGGGGGCAAGAGACCCAGTACTTC. This sequence encodes CASSCGGQETQYF.

V is TRBV4-3 and J is TRBJ2-1; D is perhaps TRBD1 or TRBD2 (6 bases each). Per germline, CDR1 LGHNA and CDR2 YSLEER. The CDR3 consists of 14 residues. Trimming took off 6 bases at V and 4 bases at J, with 13 bases between the two ends. The CDR3 bases are TGCGCCAGCAGTAGACAGGAGGGTTACAATGAGCAGTTCTTC. Its protein product is CASSRQEGYNEQFF.

The rearrangement joins TRBV11-3 to TRBJ1-1; TRBD1 aligns across 11 bases. V lost 5 bases, J lost 7 bases, and 15 bases stayed unmatched. CDR1 SGHNT and CDR2 YENEEA come from the germline V gene. The CDR3 consists of 17 residues. This CDR3 is CASSTRTGGIVSGEAFF. The CDR3, as DNA: TGTGCCAGCAGCACCCGGACAGGGGGCATCGTCAGCGGTGAAGCTTTCTTT.

J is TRBJ1-2 and V is TRBV4-2; the match to TRBD1 covers 7 bases. There are 14 residues in the CDR3. V dropped 0 bases and J dropped 7; count of bases not matched to a gene: 5. In germline, CDR1 is LGHNA, CDR2 YNFKEQ. The CDR3 DNA reads as TGTGCCAGCAGCCAAGAGGACAGGCGCTCTGGCTACACCTTC. Its translation is CASSQEDRRSGYTF.

J is TRBJ2-3 and V is TRBV12-3 or TRBV12-4; no firm D call. V was clipped by 5 bases and J by 0 bases, with 15 bases between them. This CDR3 has 16 residues. The CDR3 is CASSPRWAVSTDTQYF. In nucleotides, the CDR3 is TGTGCCAGCAGTCCCAGGTGGGCGGTTAGCACAGATACGCAGTATTTT.

This clonotype was picked up many times. CDR3 amino acids: CASSFGTGMYEQYF. The CDR3 nucleotides read TGTGCCAGCAGCTTTGGGACAGGGATGTACGAGCAGTACTTC. V gene TRBV13 combines with J gene TRBJ2-7; TRBD1 agrees at 9 bases. The CDR3 runs to 14 residues. J lost 4 bases, V lost 3 bases, and 4 bases had no gene match. Germline CDR1 and CDR2: PRHDT and FYEKMQ (reference sequence).

The table lists this clonotype with a few counts. This sequence joins TRBV20-1 and TRBJ2-4; no clear D gene. CDR1 is DFQATT, CDR2 SNEGSKA, per germline (reference sequence). Trimming took 3 bases from V and 1 from J, leaving 7 bases between them. CDR3 length equals 13 residues. CDR3 loop: CSASLGAKNIQYF. DNA of the CDR3: TGCAGTGCTAGTTTAGGGGCCAAAAACATTCAGTACTTC.

The genes are TRBV24-1 and TRBJ2-1; 8 bases map to TRBD1. The CDR3 sequence is 15 residues long. CDR1 and CDR2 (germline): KGHDR, SFDVKD. V lost 5 bases to trimming and J lost 4 bases; unmatched junction nucleotides: 6. DNA for the CDR3: TGTGCCACCAGTGCCCGGACAGGGCGATACAATGAGCAGTTCTTC. It codes for CATSARTGRYNEQFF.

This clonotype was recorded a few times. CDR3: CATSRDGGSRDEQYF. The CDR3 DNA follows: TGTGCCACCAGCAGAGATGGCGGGAGTCGGGATGAGCAGTACTTC. The gene calls are TRBV15 and TRBJ2-5, with 7 bases identical to TRBD2. V trimming: 0 bases; J trimming: 11 bases; junction bases outside the gene matches: 12. The CDR3 covers 15 residues. Germline CDR1 reads LNHNV; CDR2 reads YYDKDF (reference sequence).

As concerns this clonotype: A much larger clone differs by one base, so this may be a read error. V and J are TRBV28 and TRBJ2-1, with a weak D call TRBD2 (6 bases). Near its end, the DNA agrees better with TRBJ2-7, so the J call may be wrong. This CDR3 is built from 15 residues. Germline CDR1 MDHEN, CDR2 SYDVKM. Here the CDR3 reads CASSLERGTYNEQYF. The CDR3 DNA reads as TGTGCCAGCAGTCTCGAACGGGGGACCTACAATGAGCAGTACTTC.

The chain uses TRBV29-1 and TRBJ2-4; 7 nucleotides match TRBD1. Near its end, the DNA agrees better with TRBJ2-5, so the J call may be wrong. CDR3 length: 13 amino acids. From germline, CDR1 is SQVTM and CDR2 ANQGSEA. The CDR3 spells CSVGKQGRETQYF. CDR3 coding DNA: TGCAGCGTTGGAAAACAGGGGCGGGAGACCCAGTACTTC.

This clonotype was counted only a few times. The V gene is TRBV9, the J gene TRBJ2-5, with 8 bases fitting TRBD1. Per the germline V gene, CDR1 is SGDLS and CDR2 is YYNGEE. This CDR3 has 13 residues. Unmatched junction bases numbered 1, after V lost 3 bases and J lost 3 bases. The CDR3 reads CASSATGEETQYF. The DNA for the CDR3 is TGTGCCAGCAGCGCGACAGGGGAAGAGACCCAGTACTTC.

This clonotype was recorded a few times. This sequence joins TRBV20-1 and TRBJ2-5; 10 bases line up with TRBD2. The CDR3 runs to 20 residues. J lost 0 bases, V lost 0 bases, and 16 bases had no gene match. CDR1 is DFQATT and CDR2 is SNEGSKA in the germline V gene (reference sequence). CDR3 loop: CSARDRPLLAGDGDQETQYF. In nucleotides, the CDR3 is TGCAGTGCTAGAGATAGGCCTTTGCTAGCGGGAGACGGGGACCAAGAGACCCAGTACTTC.

The chain recombines TRBV2 with TRBJ1-2; D gene uncertain. The length of the CDR3 is 14 residues. Trimming removed 3 bases from V and 0 bases from J, with 8 bases in between. Per germline, CDR1 SNHLY and CDR2 FYNNEI. The CDR3 coding sequence is TGTGCCAGCAGTGATAGGGTCCCTAACTATGGCTACACCTTC. Its translation: CASSDRVPNYGYTF.

V gene TRBV28 combines with J gene TRBJ1-1; D is ambiguous. Germline CDR1 MDHEN, CDR2 SYDVKM. V dropped 1 base and J dropped 0 bases, with 9 bases sitting between them. The CDR3 extends over 15 amino acids. As DNA, the CDR3 is TGTGCCAGCAGTTTATCGCGGTTGATGAACACTGAAGCTTTCTTT. Encoded protein: CASSLSRLMNTEAFF. Looking up the rest from reference TRBV28 and TRBJ1-1 gives the full variable domain: DVKVTQSSRYLVKRTGEKVFLECVQDMDHENMFWYRQDPGLGLRLIYFSYDVKMKEKGDIPEGYSVSREKKERFSLILESASTNQTSMYLCASSLSRLMNTEAFFGQGTRLTVV.

The chain combines TRBV7-9 with TRBJ2-1, with 14 bases identical to TRBD2. The end of the DNA fits TRBJ2-7 better, so the J call may be wrong. This CDR3 has 18 residues. The germline V gene has CDR1 SEHNR and CDR2 FQNEAQ (reference sequence). CDR3 nucleotides: TGTGCCAGCAGCTTAGGGGGAGTGGGACTAGCGGGAGTAAATGAGCAGTACTTC. Protein sequence: CASSLGGVGLAGVNEQYF.

The rearrangement links TRBV5-1 to TRBJ1-1; D may be TRBD1 (5 bases). Trimming pared 4 bases from V and 1 base from J, leaving 8 bases between. The CDR3 covers 13 residues. Germline V gene lookup returns CDR1 SGHRS and CDR2 YFSETQ. CDR3 protein: CASSDRQNTEAFF. The CDR3 nucleotides are TGCGCCAGCAGCGACAGACAGAACACTGAAGCTTTCTTT.

The CDR3 DNA is TGTGCCAGCAGCCCCGGTTTCCTCTCTGGGGCCAACGTCCTGACTTTC. Protein sequence: CASSPGFLSGANVLTF. This chain connects TRBV7-2 to TRBJ2-6, with D unclear. The CDR3 spans 16 residues. From germline, CDR1 is SGHTA and CDR2 FQGNSA. Trimming removed 5 bases from V and 0 bases from J, with 11 bases in between.

A remark on this clonotype: Just one base apart from a much larger clone, this may be a read error. The chain's CDR3 is CSVEGEGGLSTDTQYF. In nucleotides, the CDR3 is TGCAGCGTTGAAGGGGAGGGGGGGCTAAGCACAGATACGCAGTATTTT. The rearrangement joins TRBV29-1 to TRBJ2-3; D perhaps matches TRBD2 (7 bases). Trimming cost V 1 base and J 0 bases, with 14 bases left between them. Germline CDR1 SQVTM, CDR2 ANQGSEA. The CDR3 is made up of 16 amino acids.

Note on this clonotype: It may be a read error: a sequence one base away is much more abundant. The chain employs TRBV28 and TRBJ2-5; a possible D gene is TRBD2 (5 bases). TRBJ2-1 matches the DNA end more closely, so the J call is doubtful. There are 14 residues in the CDR3. Germline CDR1 is MDHEN and CDR2 is SYDVKM. The CDR3 sequence is CASSLRSRWETQFF. In nucleotides, the CDR3 is TGTGCCAGCAGCCTTCGGTCCCGGTGGGAGACCCAGTTCTTC.

V gene TRBV4-1 combines with J gene TRBJ2-1; D ambiguous. The CDR3 has 14 residues. The germline V gene encodes CDR1 MGHRA and CDR2 YSYEKL. V shed 0 bases and J shed 4 bases, with 7 bases lying between them. CDR3 DNA sequence: TGCGCCAGCAGCCAAGAAGAGAGATACAATGAGCAGTTCTTC. Protein: CASSQEERYNEQFF.

The chain is built from TRBV10-3 and TRBJ2-1; the D gene is possibly TRBD2 (6 bases). V lost 2 bases and J 5 bases, leaving 13 bases between the germline ends. Germline CDR1 reads ENHRY; CDR2 reads SYGVKD. This CDR3 contains 15 residues. The CDR3 sequence is CAISEAIAEHNEQFF. As DNA, the CDR3 is TGTGCCATCAGTGAGGCGATAGCGGAACACAATGAGCAGTTCTTC.